This TCR beta chain was found in a study of blood T cell repertoires in COVID-19. The CDR3 has 16 amino acids. V trimming: 3 bases; J trimming: 9 bases; junction bases outside the gene matches: 12. Germline V gene sequence: CDR1 DFQATT, CDR2 SNEGSKA (reference sequence). Some clones are missing from TCRdb's copy, which holds only in-frame ones; the method was immunoSEQ multiplex PCR. The sample contains 200,000 to 250,000 clones, 70% to 90% of which appear only once. This chain links TRBV20-1 with TRBJ1-6, with 9 bases fitting TRBD1. Specimen: PBMCs or T cells enriched from blood (not recorded which). The clonotype originates from a woman between 45 and 65 years old with acute COVID-19. CDR3 in amino acids: CSASGTGMSMTSPLHF. The CDR3 DNA is TGCAGTGCTAGTGGGACAGGGATGAGCATGACTTCACCCCTCCACTTT.